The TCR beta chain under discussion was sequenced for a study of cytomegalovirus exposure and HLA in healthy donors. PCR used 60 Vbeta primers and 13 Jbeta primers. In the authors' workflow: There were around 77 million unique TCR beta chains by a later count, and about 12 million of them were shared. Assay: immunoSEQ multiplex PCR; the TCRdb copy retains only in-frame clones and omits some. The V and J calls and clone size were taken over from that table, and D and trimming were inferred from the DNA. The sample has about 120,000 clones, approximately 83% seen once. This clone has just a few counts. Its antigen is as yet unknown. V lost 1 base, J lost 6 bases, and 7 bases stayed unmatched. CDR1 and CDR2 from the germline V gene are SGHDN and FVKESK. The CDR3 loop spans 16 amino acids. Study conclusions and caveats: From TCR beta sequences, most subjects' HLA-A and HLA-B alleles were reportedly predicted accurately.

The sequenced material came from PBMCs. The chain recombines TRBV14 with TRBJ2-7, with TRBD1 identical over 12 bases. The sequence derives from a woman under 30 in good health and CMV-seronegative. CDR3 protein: CASSQGGDRGPGEQYV. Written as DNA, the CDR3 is TGTGCCAGCAGCCAAGGCGGGGACAGGGGGCCGGGCGAGCAGTACGTC.